These 17 T cell receptor beta chains were all obtained from the same sample, sequenced in a study of T-cell memory formation after mild COVID-19 (dated by TCRdb to the early 2020s). Library preparation employed 5' RACE. Sequenced using an Illumina NovaSeq 6000. In TCRdb, the public reads were trimmed at Q25 with fastp and aligned with MiXCR, with productive beta chains retained. Identical CDR3 proteins give one entry, which carries the most common genes and DNA. This sample is represented by about 270,000 distinct CDR3 sequences; around 15% of them were singletons. Approximately 23% of the sample is held by the ten biggest clonotypes. The specimen sequenced was PBMCs or a T cell subset sorted from them (not recorded which). The receptors here all came from a man aged 18 to 29 who had mild COVID-19 (a few samples of this study predate the infection). The sample titles of this study are shuffled in the database, so cell type and time point are left out; the donor was told from shared clones.

This clonotype has only a few counts. This chain links TRBV7-2 with TRBJ2-3; D gene unclear. Per germline, CDR1 SGHTA and CDR2 FQGNSA. V was cut by 5 bases and J by 6 bases, with 9 bases left in between. The length of the CDR3 is 12 residues. CDR3 in amino acids: CASSPSGDTQYF. CDR3 in DNA: TGTGCCAGCAGCCCTAGTGGGGATACGCAGTATTTT.

The chain joins TRBV20-1 to TRBJ2-3; D perhaps matches TRBD1 (5 bases). Germline CDR1 is DFQATT and CDR2 is SNEGSKA (reference sequence). This CDR3 spans 15 amino acids. V was pared by 3 bases and J by 0 bases, with 13 bases between. The CDR3 sequence is CSASEAGLSTDTQYF. CDR3 sequence (DNA): TGCAGTGCTAGCGAGGCAGGGTTGAGCACAGATACGCAGTATTTT.

The sample holds a few counts of this clonotype. This chain joins TRBV24-1 and TRBJ2-1; 8 nucleotides line up with TRBD2. The CDR3 sequence is 15 residues long. Germline V CDR1 and CDR2: KGHDR, SFDVKD. V dropped 3 bases and J dropped 5; count of bases not matched to a gene: 5. DNA for the CDR3: TGTGCCACCAGTGATACTAGCGGAACCAACAATGAGCAGTTCTTC. Residues: CATSDTSGTNNEQFF.

This clonotype was seen more than once but under ten times. The V and J genes are TRBV2 and TRBJ2-4; 7 bases are shared with TRBD1. Germline CDR1 and CDR2: SNHLY and FYNNEI. Trimming removed 7 bases from V and 14 bases from J; junction bases left unmatched: 11. The CDR3 contains 12 residues. The CDR3, as DNA: TGTGCCAGCAAACTTAGGGGCACAGGGGAGTACTTC. The encoded protein is CASKLRGTGEYF.

This chain uses TRBV7-9 with TRBJ2-7; TRBD2 matches at 11 bases. Germline CDR1 and CDR2: SEHNR and FQNEAQ (reference sequence). V dropped 2 bases and J dropped 0; count of bases not matched to a gene: 9. This CDR3 comprises 18 residues. CDR3 DNA sequence: TGTGCCAGCAGCTTACCAACACCCGGGACTAGCGGCTCCTACGAGCAGTACTTC. This gives the protein CASSLPTPGTSGSYEQYF.

The rearrangement uses TRBV9 and TRBJ2-1; 9 bases are shared with TRBD1. This CDR3 has 17 residues. Unmatched junction bases numbered 11, after V lost 4 bases and J lost 3 bases. Per germline, CDR1 SGDLS and CDR2 YYNGEE. CDR3 region: CASSLPDRGVYYNEQFF. In DNA form, the CDR3 reads TGTGCCAGCAGCCTACCGGACAGGGGTGTGTACTACAATGAGCAGTTCTTC. The variable domain in full, with the rest retrieved from reference TRBV9 and TRBJ2-1, is DSGVTQTPKHLITATGQRVTLRCSPRSGDLSVYWYQQSLDQGLQFLIQYYNGEERAKGNILERFSAQQFPDLHSELNLSSLELGDSALYFCASSLPDRGVYYNEQFFGPGTRLTVL.

There are many counts of this clonotype. The chain employs TRBV28 and TRBJ2-5; perhaps TRBD1 as D (6 bases). V lost 5 bases and J 5 bases, leaving 15 bases between the germline ends. The CDR3 spans 14 residues. Germline CDR1 and CDR2: MDHEN and SYDVKM. CDR3 region: CASSTTGPWETQYF. CDR3 bases: TGTGCCAGCAGTACTACAGGGCCCTGGGAGACCCAGTACTTC. Full variable domain (remainder filled in from reference TRBV28 and TRBJ2-5): DVKVTQSSRYLVKRTGEKVFLECVQDMDHENMFWYRQDPGLGLRLIYFSYDVKMKEKGDIPEGYSVSREKKERFSLILESASTNQTSMYLCASSTTGPWETQYFGPGTRLLVL.

The chain links TRBV20-1 to TRBJ2-7; D gene uncertain. CDR1 and CDR2 from the germline V gene are DFQATT and SNEGSKA (reference sequence). V was cut by 4 bases and J by 6 bases, with 13 bases left in between. The CDR3 covers 12 residues. The CDR3 region has the DNA TGCAGTGCTAAACCGGGTTCTGGCGAGCAGTACGTC. This gives the protein CSAKPGSGEQYV.

The chain uses TRBV4-3 and TRBJ2-5, with D perhaps TRBD1 or TRBD2 (5 bases each). This CDR3 has 15 residues. Per the germline V gene, CDR1 is LGHNA and CDR2 is YSLEER. V gave up 1 base and J gave up 5 bases, with 14 bases separating them. The CDR3 DNA is TGCGCCAGCAGCCAAGCCGCAGGGAGACGGGAGACCCAGTACTTC. It yields the protein CASSQAAGRRETQYF.

The rearrangement uses TRBV24-1 and TRBJ1-1, with no clear D. Per the germline V gene, CDR1 is KGHDR and CDR2 is SFDVKD. V gave up 4 bases and J gave up 4 bases, with 12 bases separating them. The CDR3 is 14 residues long. This CDR3 is CATSDSGWGTEAFF. The CDR3 nucleotides are TGTGCCACCAGTGACAGTGGTTGGGGCACTGAAGCTTTCTTT.

Only a few counts were recorded for this clonotype. The chain joins TRBV5-6 to TRBJ1-5; D is unresolved. This CDR3 region has 13 residues. CDR1 is SGHDT, CDR2 YYEEEE, per germline. The ends were cut back, 5 bases at V and 5 bases at J, with 11 bases in the middle. The CDR3 here is CASSEGRDQPQHF. The CDR3 region has the DNA TGTGCCAGCAGTGAAGGAAGAGATCAGCCCCAGCATTTT.

This clonotype was seen only a few times. The chain is built from TRBV7-2 and TRBJ2-1; D gene uncertain. Germline-derived CDR1 and CDR2 are SGHTA and FQGNSA. The V gene lost 3 bases and the J gene lost 6 bases, with 12 bases spanning the gap. The CDR3 sequence is 14 residues long. CDR3 sequence reads: CASSFDRVGNEQFF. DNA of the CDR3: TGTGCCAGCAGCTTCGATAGGGTCGGCAATGAGCAGTTCTTC.

The chain has TRBV11-2 and TRBJ2-1; perhaps TRBD2 as D (7 bases). This CDR3 comprises 15 residues. Germline V CDR1 and CDR2: SGHAT, FQNNGV. V was pared by 5 bases and J by 6 bases, with 17 bases between. In DNA, the CDR3 is TGTGCCAGCAGCCCATCAGGGGCTAGCGGCAATGAGCAGTTCTTC. This codes for CASSPSGASGNEQFF.

The chain is built from TRBV10-3 and TRBJ2-2; TRBD2 agrees at 8 bases. Germline CDR1 and CDR2: ENHRY and SYGVKD. V shed 10 bases, J shed 1 base, and the junction held 5 bases outside the gene matches. The CDR3 spans 14 residues. CDR3 residues: CATGLAMNTGELFF. The CDR3 DNA is TGTGCCACCGGACTAGCCATGAACACCGGGGAGCTGTTTTTT.

This clonotype was observed a handful of times. The chain has TRBV29-1 and TRBJ2-3; D unclear. The germline V gene has CDR1 SQVTM and CDR2 ANQGSEA. V lost 2 bases to trimming and J lost 0 bases, with 3 bases between them. The CDR3 consists of 12 residues. CDR3 nucleotide sequence: TGCAGCGTTGAACCCAGCACAGATACGCAGTATTTT. As protein: CSVEPSTDTQYF.

This clonotype was observed many times. The gene calls are TRBV5-1 and TRBJ2-1; possible D gene TRBD2, 6 bases. The CDR3 sequence is 16 residues long. Trimming left V 2 bases short and J 2 bases short, with 14 bases between. The germline V gene encodes CDR1 SGHRS and CDR2 YFSETQ. DNA of the CDR3: TGCGCCAGCAGCTTTCAGGAGGGTGGGGCCTACAATGAGCAGTTCTTC. Amino acid sequence: CASSFQEGGAYNEQFF.

This clonotype occurred once. The chain couples TRBV18 to TRBJ2-7; D perhaps matches TRBD2 (6 bases). From germline, CDR1 is KGHSH and CDR2 LQKENI. The V end lost 3 bases, the J end lost 0 bases, and 9 bases lay between the germline ends. The CDR3 totals 14 residues. For the CDR3, the DNA is TGTGCCAGCTCACCGAGGACTAACTCCTACGAGCAGTACGTC. Residues: CASSPRTNSYEQYV.